The 26 T cell receptor beta chains reported below all come from one sample, sequenced in a study of shared clonotypes between healthy human individuals. Generated by immunoSEQ multiplex PCR, the TCRdb table keeps only in-frame clones and is missing some. Of about 2 million clones in the sample, about 95% are singletons; the top ten hold 1% to 1.5%. Naive CD8 cells comprised CD45RO-negative, CCR7-positively selected cells, excluding terminally differentiated effector memory CD45RA+ cells. Sequencing input: naive CD8+ T cells sorted from blood. These receptors all stem from a man in his late teens or twenties in good health.

The V call is TRBV7-6, the J call TRBJ2-6; possibly TRBD1 or TRBD2 for D (6 bases each). The CDR3 has 14 residues. Per the germline V gene, CDR1 is SGHVS and CDR2 is FNYEAQ. Trimming removed 8 bases from V and 3 bases from J, with 11 bases in between. The CDR3 is CASFGGHGANVLTF. The CDR3 DNA follows: TGTGCCAGCTTTGGGGGGCATGGGGCCAACGTCCTGACTTTC.

The chain carries TRBV4-1 and TRBJ1-2; possible D gene TRBD1, 5 bases. The CDR3 consists of 16 residues. V was cut by 0 bases and J by 5 bases, with 16 bases left in between. Germline V gene lookup returns CDR1 MGHRA and CDR2 YSYEKL. The CDR3 region is CASSQDRWGREYGYTF. The CDR3 DNA reads TGCGCCAGCAGCCAAGATCGGTGGGGCAGGGAATATGGCTACACCTTC.

This clone was counted once. Distinct nucleotide sequences in the sample also encode this CDR3. The chain has TRBV6-5 and TRBJ1-1, with D hard to call. Germline values: CDR1 MNHEY, CDR2 SVGAGI. The V end lost 0 bases, the J end lost 4 bases, and 9 bases lay between the germline ends. The CDR3 runs 14 residues. This CDR3 is CASSYSEGATEAFF. The CDR3, as DNA: TGTGCCAGCAGTTACTCGGAGGGAGCCACTGAAGCTTTCTTT.

This clone appeared a single time. This CDR3 is CASSQGHEGEKLFF. CDR3 DNA sequence: TGTGCCAGCAGCCAAGGGCACGAAGGTGAAAAACTGTTTTTT. This chain joins TRBV14 and TRBJ1-4; D gene uncertain. The V end lost 1 base, the J end lost 7 bases, and 10 bases lay between the germline ends. CDR1 SGHDN and CDR2 FVKESK come from the germline V gene. The CDR3 covers 14 residues.

The chain combines TRBV9 with TRBJ2-2; D unclear. The CDR3 contains 12 residues. V gave up 4 bases and J gave up 7 bases, with 8 bases separating them. Germline V gene sequence: CDR1 SGDLS, CDR2 YYNGEE. This CDR3 reads CASSPNIGELFF. CDR3 DNA: TGTGCCAGCAGCCCCAATATCGGGGAGCTGTTTTTT.

This chain connects TRBV5-4 to TRBJ1-1, with a possible D match to TRBD1 (5 bases). With 3 bases removed from V and 8 bases from J, the gap between germline ends came to 14 bases. CDR1 and CDR2 from the germline V gene are SGHNT and YYREEE (reference sequence). The CDR3 totals 13 residues. The CDR3 region is CASSWGGEAEAFF. The CDR3 bases are TGTGCCAGCAGCTGGGGGGGGGAGGCGGAAGCTTTCTTT. Full variable domain (rest looked up from reference TRBV5-4 and TRBJ1-1): ETGVTQSPTHLIKTRGQQVTLRCSSQSGHNTVSWYQQALGQGPQFIFQYYREEENGRGNFPPRFSGLQFPNYSSELNVNALELDDSALYLCASSWGGEAEAFFGQGTRLTVV.

With regard to this clone: Other nucleotide sequences in the sample specify the same CDR3. The genes are TRBV6-5 and TRBJ2-2, with 10 positions matching TRBD2. V lost 2 bases, J lost 8 bases, and 8 bases stayed unmatched. Germline-derived CDR1 and CDR2 are MNHEY and SVGAGI. The CDR3 has 16 residues. The CDR3 reads CASSYELAGVGGELFF. The DNA of the CDR3 is TGTGCCAGCAGTTACGAGCTAGCGGGAGTGGGGGGGGAGCTGTTTTTT.

The genes are TRBV13 and TRBJ2-7; D ambiguous. Germline CDR1 and CDR2: PRHDT and FYEKMQ (reference sequence). The CDR3 loop spans 12 amino acids. V dropped 1 base and J dropped 6 bases, with 7 bases sitting between them. Written as DNA, the CDR3 is TGTGCCAGCAGCTTAGAACAGTCCGAGCAGTACTTC. It specifies CASSLEQSEQYF.

This clone was detected a few times. The chain combines TRBV5-4 with TRBJ1-6; D call uncertain. Germline CDR1 reads SGHNT; CDR2 reads YYREEE (reference sequence). There are 15 residues in the CDR3. The V end lost 1 base, the J end lost 10 bases, and 15 bases lay between the germline ends. The CDR3 bases are TGTGCCAGCAGCTTGTGGACTGGTCTGGGGTCACCCCTCCACTTT. As protein: CASSLWTGLGSPLHF.

V usage is TRBV28 and J usage is TRBJ2-3; 12 bases fit TRBD2. In germline, CDR1 is MDHEN, CDR2 SYDVKM. CDR3 length equals 18 residues. J was trimmed by 2 bases and V by 2 bases; bases with no gene match: 8. CDR3 protein: CASSLVTSGGHNTDTQYF. The CDR3 DNA reads as TGTGCCAGCAGTTTAGTGACTAGCGGGGGCCACAACACAGATACGCAGTATTTT.

Notes on this clone: The sample holds other DNA sequences that translate to the same CDR3. The rearrangement joins TRBV9 to TRBJ2-7, with a possible D match to TRBD1 (5 bases). The length of the CDR3 is 14 residues. Trimming took off 0 bases at V and 2 bases at J, with 9 bases between the two ends. Looked up from germline, CDR1 is SGDLS and CDR2 is YYNGEE. CDR3 protein: CASSVGGQPYEQYF. In DNA form, the CDR3 reads TGTGCCAGCAGCGTAGGTGGACAACCCTACGAGCAGTACTTC.

This sequence joins TRBV5-4 and TRBJ1-1; 11 bases align to TRBD1. The CDR3 contains 15 residues. The ends lost 0 bases at V and 5 bases at J; junction bases unmatched: 3. The germline V gene encodes CDR1 SGHNT and CDR2 YYREEE (reference sequence). For the CDR3, the DNA is TGTGCCAGCAGCTTGGATGGACAGGGGGCGACTGAAGCTTTCTTT. This translates into CASSLDGQGATEAFF.

The chain couples TRBV19 to TRBJ2-7; D is possibly TRBD2 (6 bases). Trimming took off 8 bases at V and 1 base at J, with 12 bases between the two ends. This CDR3 has 13 residues. The germline gives CDR1 LNHDA, CDR2 SQIVND (reference sequence). CDR3 residues: CASEGGTSYEQYF. The CDR3 bases are TGTGCCAGTGAGGGAGGTACTTCCTACGAGCAGTACTTC.

The V call is TRBV6-5, the J call TRBJ2-1; D is possibly TRBD2 (5 bases). Germline V gene sequence: CDR1 MNHEY, CDR2 SVGAGI. The CDR3 runs 12 residues. V lost 10 bases and J lost 6, with 13 bases in between. CDR3 sequence: CATLSAPNEQFF. The CDR3 DNA is TGTGCCACCCTTAGCGCGCCCAATGAGCAGTTCTTC.

The J gene is TRBJ2-1, the V gene TRBV7-8; D gene ambiguous. Per the germline V gene, CDR1 is SGHVS and CDR2 is FQNEAQ. This CDR3 contains 14 residues. V was cut by 0 bases and J by 9 bases, with 12 bases left in between. CDR3 sequence: CASSLAPSRSEQFF. CDR3 nucleotide sequence: TGTGCCAGCAGCTTAGCCCCGTCACGCTCTGAGCAGTTCTTC.

J is TRBJ2-7 and V is TRBV19; 8 nucleotides match TRBD1. Germline values: CDR1 LNHDA, CDR2 SQIVND (reference sequence). The CDR3 is 15 amino acids. V trimming: 5 bases; J trimming: 0 bases; junction bases outside the gene matches: 6. CDR3 in amino acids: CASSATGDGSYEQYF. In DNA form, the CDR3 reads TGTGCCAGTAGTGCGACAGGGGACGGCTCCTACGAGCAGTACTTC.

This chain joins TRBV5-4 and TRBJ1-2; 7 nucleotides align to TRBD1. CDR1 and CDR2 (germline): SGHNT, YYREEE (reference sequence). This CDR3 has 14 residues. Germline trimming cut 4 bases from V and 1 base from J; bases unmatched to any gene: 4. The CDR3 DNA reads as TGTGCCAGCAGCCCCGGGACAGATAACTATGGCTACACCTTC. This sequence encodes CASSPGTDNYGYTF.

V usage is TRBV14 and J usage is TRBJ2-7; 7 nucleotides match TRBD1. This CDR3 region has 13 residues. Trimming at V came to 5 bases and at J to 2 bases, leaving 3 bases not matched to a gene. The germline gives CDR1 SGHDN, CDR2 FVKESK. CDR3 sequence: CASSWTGTYEQYF. CDR3 DNA sequence: TGTGCCAGCAGCTGGACAGGAACCTACGAGCAGTACTTC. Full variable domain (remainder filled in from reference TRBV14 and TRBJ2-7): EAGVTQFPSHSVIEKGQTVTLRCDPISGHDNLYWYRRVMGKEIKFLLHFVKESKQDESGMPNNRFLAERTGGTYSTLKVQPAELEDSGVYFCASSWTGTYEQYFGPGTRLTVT.

This chain links TRBV7-9 with TRBJ1-4; weak D call: TRBD1 (5 bases). Germline CDR1 and CDR2: SEHNR and FQNEAQ (reference sequence). V dropped 5 bases and J dropped 8 bases, with 12 bases sitting between them. CDR3 length: 13 residues. CDR3 residues: CASSLDSGEKLFF. CDR3 nucleotides: TGTGCCAGCAGCCTTGACAGCGGCGAAAAACTGTTTTTT.

The CDR3 DNA sequence: TGCGCCAGCAGTGGAACACTTACCTACGAGCAGTACTTC. It codes for CASSGTLTYEQYF. The V and J genes are TRBV10-1 and TRBJ2-7; D ambiguous. CDR1 is WNHNN, CDR2 SYGVQD, per germline (reference sequence). The CDR3 spans 13 residues. Trimming removed 4 bases at V and 2 bases at J, with 9 bases between.

The gene calls are TRBV7-9 and TRBJ2-6, with 7 positions matching TRBD1. There are 16 residues in the CDR3. From germline, CDR1 is SEHNR and CDR2 FQNEAQ (reference sequence). The J segment lost 0 bases and the V segment lost 4 bases, leaving 3 bases of the junction unmatched. Written as DNA, the CDR3 is TGTGCCAGCAGCTCGGGACAGAGCTCTGGGGCCAACGTCCTGACTTTC. Its protein product is CASSSGQSSGANVLTF.

V gene TRBV6-5 combines with J gene TRBJ1-1; tentative D call: TRBD1 (5 bases). V was shortened by 2 bases and J by 0 bases, with 13 bases between the two germline ends. Germline V gene data show CDR1 as MNHEY and CDR2 as SVGAGI. This CDR3 has 16 residues. Written as DNA, the CDR3 is TGTGCCAGCAGTTACGCTCTGGGACGCCTGAACACTGAAGCTTTCTTT. Protein: CASSYALGRLNTEAFF.

The V gene is TRBV28, the J gene TRBJ1-2; D might be TRBD1 (5 bases). In germline, CDR1 is MDHEN, CDR2 SYDVKM. This CDR3 has 14 amino acids. V was pared by 3 bases and J by 8 bases, with 16 bases between. This CDR3 reads CASSFVSRGSGYTF. The CDR3 region has the DNA TGTGCCAGCAGTTTCGTATCAAGGGGATCAGGCTACACCTTC.

A word on this clone: A read error may account for a junction end that differs from germline. The V and J genes are TRBV7-7 and TRBJ1-4; no firm D call. Germline V gene data show CDR1 as SSHAT and CDR2 as FNYEAQ (reference sequence). CDR3 length: 13 amino acids. The CDR3 DNA follows: TGTGCTAGCAGCTCCAATTATAATGAAAAACTGTTTTTT. It codes for CASSSNYNEKLFF. The full variable domain, with the rest looked up from reference TRBV7-7 and TRBJ1-4, is GAGVSQSPRYKVTKRGQDVTLRCDPISSHATLYWYQQALGQGPEFLTYFNYEAQPDKSGLPSDRFSAERPEGSISTLTIQRTEQRDSAMYRCASSSNYNEKLFFGSGTQLSVL.

The chain is built from TRBV7-2 and TRBJ1-1; 10 nucleotides line up with TRBD1. V shed 5 bases and J 6 bases; nucleotides not matched to a gene: 15. From germline, CDR1 is SGHTA and CDR2 FQGNSA. This CDR3 is 17 amino acids long. The chain's CDR3 is CASSTGTGVDLGAEAFF. The CDR3 nucleotides read TGTGCCAGCAGCACCGGGACAGGGGTTGACCTAGGGGCTGAAGCTTTCTTT.

J is TRBJ1-1 and V is TRBV7-9; 8 bases match TRBD1. J gave up 3 bases and V 4 bases, and 10 bases lay outside the gene matches. The germline gives CDR1 SEHNR, CDR2 FQNEAQ (reference sequence). CDR3 length equals 16 residues. CDR3 sequence: CASSSELDRDDTEAFF. The CDR3 DNA sequence: TGTGCCAGCAGCTCCGAGTTGGACAGGGACGACACTGAAGCTTTCTTT.